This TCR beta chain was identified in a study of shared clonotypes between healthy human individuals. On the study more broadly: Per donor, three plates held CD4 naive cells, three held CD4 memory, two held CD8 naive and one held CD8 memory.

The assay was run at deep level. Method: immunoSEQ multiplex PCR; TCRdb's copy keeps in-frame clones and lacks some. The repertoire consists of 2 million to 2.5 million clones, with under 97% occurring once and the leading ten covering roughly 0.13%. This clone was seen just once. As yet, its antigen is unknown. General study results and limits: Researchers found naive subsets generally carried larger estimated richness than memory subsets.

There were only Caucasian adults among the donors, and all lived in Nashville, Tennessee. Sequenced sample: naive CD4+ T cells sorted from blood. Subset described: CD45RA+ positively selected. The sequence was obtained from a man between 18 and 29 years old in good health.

The CDR3 protein is CASTAGQGRYEQYF. The CDR3 DNA reads as TGTGCCAGCACCGCGGGACAGGGGCGCTACGAGCAGTACTTC. This chain connects TRBV7-2 to TRBJ2-7; 10 nucleotides line up with TRBD1. Trimming removed 7 bases from V and 3 bases from J; junction bases left unmatched: 6. Germline CDR1 and CDR2: SGHTA and FQGNSA. The CDR3 contains 14 residues.